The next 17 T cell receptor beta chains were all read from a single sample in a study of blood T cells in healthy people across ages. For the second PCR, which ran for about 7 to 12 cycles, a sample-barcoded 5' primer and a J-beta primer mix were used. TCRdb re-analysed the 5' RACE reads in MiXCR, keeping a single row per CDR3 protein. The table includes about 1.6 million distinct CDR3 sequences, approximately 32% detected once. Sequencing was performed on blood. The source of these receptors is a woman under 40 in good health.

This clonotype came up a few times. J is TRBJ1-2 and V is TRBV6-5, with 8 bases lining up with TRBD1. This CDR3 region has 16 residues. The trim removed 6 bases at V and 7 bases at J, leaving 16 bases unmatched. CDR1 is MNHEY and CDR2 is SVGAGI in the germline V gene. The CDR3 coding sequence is TGTGCCAGCAGCCGAGACCCGTGGACAGGGAGGTCTGGCTACACCTTC. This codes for CASSRDPWTGRSGYTF.

Here the CDR3 DNA reads TGTGCCAGCAGTTCTTTTAGCGGAGCCACCTACAATGAGCAGTTCTTC. This encodes CASSSFSGATYNEQFF. V and J are TRBV6-6 and TRBJ2-1; D is possibly TRBD2 (6 bases). The ends were cut back, 4 bases at V and 2 bases at J, with 15 bases in the middle. Per the germline V gene, CDR1 is MNHNY and CDR2 is SVGAGI (reference sequence). This CDR3 contains 16 residues.

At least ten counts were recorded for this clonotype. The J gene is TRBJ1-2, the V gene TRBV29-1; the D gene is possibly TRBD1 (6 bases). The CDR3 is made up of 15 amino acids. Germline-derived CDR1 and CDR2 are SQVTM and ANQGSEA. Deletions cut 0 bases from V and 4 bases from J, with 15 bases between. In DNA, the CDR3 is TGCAGCGTTGAAGATGAGGCAGGGGCCCCCTATGGCTACACCTTC. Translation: CSVEDEAGAPYGYTF.

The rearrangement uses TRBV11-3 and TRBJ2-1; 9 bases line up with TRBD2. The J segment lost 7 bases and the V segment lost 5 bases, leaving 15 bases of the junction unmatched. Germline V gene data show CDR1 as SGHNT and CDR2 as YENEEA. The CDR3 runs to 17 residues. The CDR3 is CASSLFTGGLAGNEQFF. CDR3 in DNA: TGTGCCAGCAGCCTTTTCACCGGGGGACTAGCCGGGAATGAGCAGTTCTTC.

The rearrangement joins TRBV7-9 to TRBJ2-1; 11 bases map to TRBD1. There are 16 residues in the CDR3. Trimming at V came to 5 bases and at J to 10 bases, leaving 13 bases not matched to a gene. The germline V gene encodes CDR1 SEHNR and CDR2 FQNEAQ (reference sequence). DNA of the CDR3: TGTGCCAGCAGCCCGAAGGGACAGGGGGTTCCCGGGGAGCAGTTCTTC. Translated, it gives CASSPKGQGVPGEQFF.

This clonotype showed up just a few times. In DNA form, the CDR3 reads TGCAGTGCTATGACCGGGACAGGGGGCTCCTACGAGCAGTACTTC. Translated: CSAMTGTGGSYEQYF. This chain connects TRBV20-1 to TRBJ2-7, with 11 positions matching TRBD1. V was clipped by 4 bases and J by 0 bases; unmatched bases: 5. The CDR3 runs to 15 residues. Germline V lookup: CDR1 DFQATT, CDR2 SNEGSKA (reference sequence).

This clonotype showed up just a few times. The CDR3 is CSVAGGYGNQPQHF. The CDR3 bases are TGCAGCGTTGCCGGAGGTTATGGCAATCAGCCCCAGCATTTT. The chain combines TRBV29-1 with TRBJ1-5, with D uncertain. The CDR3 runs to 14 residues. The germline CDR1 and CDR2 sequences are SQVTM and ANQGSEA. The ends were cut back, 4 bases at V and 2 bases at J, with 12 bases in the middle.

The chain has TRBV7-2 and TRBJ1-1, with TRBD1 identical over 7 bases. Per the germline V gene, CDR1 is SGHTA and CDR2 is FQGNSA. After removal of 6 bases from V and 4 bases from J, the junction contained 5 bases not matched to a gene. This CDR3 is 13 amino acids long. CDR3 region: CASSFDRVTEAFF. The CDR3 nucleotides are TGTGCCAGCAGTTTCGACAGGGTCACTGAAGCTTTCTTT.

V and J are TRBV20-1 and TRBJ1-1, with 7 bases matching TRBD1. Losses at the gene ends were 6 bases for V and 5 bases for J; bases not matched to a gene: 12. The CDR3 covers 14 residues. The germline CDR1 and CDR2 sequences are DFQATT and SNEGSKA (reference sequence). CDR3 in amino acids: CSATPTGLRTEAFF. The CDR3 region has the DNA TGCAGTGCCACCCCGACAGGGTTGAGAACTGAAGCTTTCTTT.

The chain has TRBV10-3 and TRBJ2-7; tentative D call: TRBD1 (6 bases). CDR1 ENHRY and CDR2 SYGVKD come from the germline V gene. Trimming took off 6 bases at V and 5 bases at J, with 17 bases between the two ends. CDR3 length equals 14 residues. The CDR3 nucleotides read TGTGCCATCAGGGATACAGGGCGGAGTGACGAGCAGTACTTC. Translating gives CAIRDTGRSDEQYF.

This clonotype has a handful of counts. CDR3 region: CASSVGTVEKLFF. In nucleotides, the CDR3 is TGTGCCAGCAGCGTCGGGACCGTCGAAAAACTGTTTTTT. The rearrangement links TRBV14 to TRBJ1-4; TRBD1 is a possible D gene (5 bases). V lost 5 bases and J 8 bases, leaving 12 bases between the germline ends. The CDR3 contains 13 residues. The germline V gene encodes CDR1 SGHDN and CDR2 FVKESK.

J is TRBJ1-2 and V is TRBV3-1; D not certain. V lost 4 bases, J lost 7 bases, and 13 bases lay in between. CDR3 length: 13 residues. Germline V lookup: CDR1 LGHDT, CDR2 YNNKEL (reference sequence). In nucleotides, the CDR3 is TGTGCCAGCAGCCGGAACCAAGGGAGTGGCTACACCTTC. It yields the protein CASSRNQGSGYTF.

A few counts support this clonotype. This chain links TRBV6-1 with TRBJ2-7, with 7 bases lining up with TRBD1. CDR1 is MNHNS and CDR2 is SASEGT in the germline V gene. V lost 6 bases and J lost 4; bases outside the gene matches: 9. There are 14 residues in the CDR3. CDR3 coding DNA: TGTGCCAGCAGAACGACAGGGACAGTGTACGAGCAGTACTTC. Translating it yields CASRTTGTVYEQYF.

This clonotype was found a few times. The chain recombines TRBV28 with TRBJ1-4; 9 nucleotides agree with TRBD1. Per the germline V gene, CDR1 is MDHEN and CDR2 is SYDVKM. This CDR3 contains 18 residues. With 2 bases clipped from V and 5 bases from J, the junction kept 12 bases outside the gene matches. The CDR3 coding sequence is TGTGCCAGCAGTTTAATCCCGGGACAGGGTGAGGGGAATGAAAAACTGTTTTTT. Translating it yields CASSLIPGQGEGNEKLFF.

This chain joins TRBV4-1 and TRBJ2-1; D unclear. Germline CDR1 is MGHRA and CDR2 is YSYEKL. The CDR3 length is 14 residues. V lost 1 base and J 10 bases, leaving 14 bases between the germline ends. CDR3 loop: CASSQGGLQGEQFF. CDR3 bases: TGCGCCAGCAGCCAAGGCGGTCTACAAGGGGAGCAGTTCTTC.

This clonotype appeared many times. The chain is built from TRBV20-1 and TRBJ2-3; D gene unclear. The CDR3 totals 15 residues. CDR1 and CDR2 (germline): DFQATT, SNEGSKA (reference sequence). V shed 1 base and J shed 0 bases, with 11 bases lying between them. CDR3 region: CSARVVPYSTDTQYF. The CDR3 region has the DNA TGCAGTGCTAGAGTCGTGCCTTATAGCACAGATACGCAGTATTTT.

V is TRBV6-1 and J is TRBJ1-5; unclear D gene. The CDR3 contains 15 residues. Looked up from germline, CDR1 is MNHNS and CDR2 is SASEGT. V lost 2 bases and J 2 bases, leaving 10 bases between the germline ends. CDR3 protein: CASSENFQGNQPQHF. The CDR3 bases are TGTGCCAGCAGTGAAAATTTTCAGGGCAATCAGCCCCAGCATTTT.